This T cell receptor (beta chain) stems from a study of molecular identifiers for immune sequencing clone quantification. Sorting defined naive CD8 T cells as CD8+CD4-CCR7+CD45RA+. The CDR3 has 15 amino acids. The germline V and J ends were trimmed by 3 bases and 2 bases, with 17 bases remaining between them. Germline V gene lookup returns CDR1 DFQATT and CDR2 SNEGSKA (reference sequence). It was with previously described methods and listed TCR primers that bulk TCR libraries were made. TCRdb independently ran MiXCR on the PCR reads; one entry per CDR3 protein. The table records hundreds of thousands of distinct CDR3 sequences, about 25% of them present only once. Comments on this clonotype: In this CDR3 the conserved last residue, phenylalanine or tryptophan, is missing, so a read error is likely.

The rearrangement joins TRBV20-1 to TRBJ2-7, with D possibly called TRBD1 or TRBD2 (5 bases each). The source of this sequence is a human donor in good health. Some libraries in this study had Jurkat cell RNA spiked in. Specimen: naive CD8+ T cells from blood, with Jurkat cell RNA spiked in. Described subset: FACS-sorted CD8+CD4-CCR7+CD45RA+ naive T cells. For the CDR3, the DNA is TGCAGTGCTAGCCTGACGGGACCCGAAGCCTACGAGCAGTACTCC. Residues: CSASLTGPEAYEQYS.